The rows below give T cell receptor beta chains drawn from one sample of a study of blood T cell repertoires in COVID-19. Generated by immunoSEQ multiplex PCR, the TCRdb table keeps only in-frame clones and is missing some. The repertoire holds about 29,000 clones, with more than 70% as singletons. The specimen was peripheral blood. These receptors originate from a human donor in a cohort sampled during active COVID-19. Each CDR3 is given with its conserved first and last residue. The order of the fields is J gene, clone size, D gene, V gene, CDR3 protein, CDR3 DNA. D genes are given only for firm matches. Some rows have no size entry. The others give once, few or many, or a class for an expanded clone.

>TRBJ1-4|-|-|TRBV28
CASSSNRVTNEKLFF
TGTGCCAGCAGTTCTAACAGGGTCACTAATGAAAAACTGTTTTTT
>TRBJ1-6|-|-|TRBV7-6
CASSSLYNSPLHF
TGTGCCAGCAGCTCACTCTATAATTCACCCCTCCACTTT
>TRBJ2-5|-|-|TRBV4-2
CASSQAPRGPETQYF
TGTGCCAGCAGCCAAGCGCCAAGGGGCCCTGAGACCCAGTACTTC
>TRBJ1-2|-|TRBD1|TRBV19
CASGGQSDYGYTF
TGTGCCAGTGGGGGACAGTCCGATTATGGCTACACCTTC
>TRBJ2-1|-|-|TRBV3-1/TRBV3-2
CASSLLGYNEQFF
TGTGCCAGCAGCCTTCTAGGATACAATGAGCAGTTCTTC
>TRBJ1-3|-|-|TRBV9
CASTLGVNSGNTIYF
TGTGCCAGCACCCTAGGAGTGAACTCTGGAAACACCATATATTTT
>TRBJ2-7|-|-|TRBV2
CASRGTSISYEQYF
TGTGCCAGCAGGGGGACAAGTATCTCCTACGAGCAGTACTTC
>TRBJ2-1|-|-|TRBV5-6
CASSLGRGGQFF
TGTGCCAGCAGCTTAGGTCGAGGTGGGCAGTTCTTC
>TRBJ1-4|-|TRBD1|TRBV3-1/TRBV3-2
CASSIGTGPSEKLFF
TGTGCCAGCAGCATCGGGACAGGGCCTAGTGAAAAACTGTTTTTT
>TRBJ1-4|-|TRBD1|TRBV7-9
CASSSTGGGEKLFF
TGTGCCAGCAGTTCTACAGGGGGGGGAGAAAAACTGTTTTTT
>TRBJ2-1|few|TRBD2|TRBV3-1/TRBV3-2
CASSQSGGGRAHNEQFF
TGTGCCAGCAGCCAATCCGGGGGGGGCCGGGCTCACAATGAGCAGTTCTTC
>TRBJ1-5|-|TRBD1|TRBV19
CASRWTGTSNQPQHF
TGTGCCAGTAGGTGGACAGGGACCAGCAATCAGCCCCAGCATTTT
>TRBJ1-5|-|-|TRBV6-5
CASIEGVNQPQHF
TGTGCCAGCATCGAGGGGGTCAATCAGCCCCAGCATTTT
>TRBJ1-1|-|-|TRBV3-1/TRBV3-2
CASSRGEGAEAFF
TGTGCCAGCAGCCGAGGGGAGGGGGCTGAAGCTTTCTTT
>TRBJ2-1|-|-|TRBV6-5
CASKSGNEQFF
TGTGCCAGCAAGTCGGGAAATGAGCAGTTCTTC
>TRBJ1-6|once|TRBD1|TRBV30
CACTGTGRSPLHF
TGTGCCTGCACCGGGACAGGGAGGTCACCCCTCCACTTT
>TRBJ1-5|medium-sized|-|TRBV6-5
CASSYSGGNQPQHF
TGTGCCAGCAGTTACTCAGGAGGGAATCAGCCCCAGCATTTT
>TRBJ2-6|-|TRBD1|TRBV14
CASSQRPGTGLSGANVLTF
TGTGCCAGCAGCCAAAGACCAGGGACAGGATTATCTGGGGCCAACGTCCTGACTTTC
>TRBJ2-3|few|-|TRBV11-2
CASSLGPNTDTQYF
TGTGCCAGCAGCTTGGGGCCCAACACAGATACGCAGTATTTT
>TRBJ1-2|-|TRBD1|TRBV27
CASSQGAINYGYTF
TGTGCCAGTTCACAGGGGGCCATAAACTATGGCTACACCTTC
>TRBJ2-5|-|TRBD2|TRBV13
CASSFWLLAGQETQYF
TGTGCCAGCAGCTTTTGGTTACTAGCGGGTCAAGAGACCCAGTACTTC
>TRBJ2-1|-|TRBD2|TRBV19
CASSRSRGGYNEQFF
TGTGCCAGTAGTCGCTCCCGGGGGGGATACAATGAGCAGTTCTTC
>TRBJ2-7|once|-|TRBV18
CASSPGQPPYEQYF
TGTGCCAGCTCACCAGGACAGCCGCCCTACGAGCAGTACTTC
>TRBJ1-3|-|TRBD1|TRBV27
CASSLTGGAVGNTIYF
TGTGCCAGCAGCTTGACAGGGGGCGCGGTTGGAAACACCATATATTTT
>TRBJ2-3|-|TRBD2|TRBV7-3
CASREAGGTDTQYF
TGTGCCAGCAGGGAAGCGGGGGGGACAGATACGCAGTATTTT
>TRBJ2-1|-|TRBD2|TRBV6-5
CASSSLSGGNFNEQFF
TGTGCCAGCAGTTCCCTTAGCGGGGGGAACTTCAATGAGCAGTTCTTC
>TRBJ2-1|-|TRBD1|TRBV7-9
CASSWGDRAYNEQFF
TGTGCCAGCAGCTGGGGGGACAGGGCCTACAATGAGCAGTTCTTC
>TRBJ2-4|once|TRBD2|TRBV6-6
CASSRTSGGGTKNIQYF
TGTGCCAGCAGTCGGACTAGCGGGGGTGGAACCAAAAACATTCAGTACTTC
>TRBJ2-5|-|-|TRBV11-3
CASSLGDFQETQYF
TGTGCCAGCAGCTTAGGGGACTTTCAAGAGACCCAGTACTTC
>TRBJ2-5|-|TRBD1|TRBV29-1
CSGQGAQETQYF
TGCAGTGGCCAGGGGGCCCAAGAGACCCAGTACTTC
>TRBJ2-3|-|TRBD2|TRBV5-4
CASSFSGGTDTQYF
TGTGCCAGCAGCTTTAGCGGGGGCACAGATACGCAGTATTTT
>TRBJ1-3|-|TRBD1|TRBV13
CASSPRTGSNTIYF
TGTGCCAGCAGCCCAAGGACAGGGTCAAACACCATATATTTT
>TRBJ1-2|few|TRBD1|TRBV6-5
CASSYSTGYHYGYTF
TGTGCCAGCAGTTACTCGACAGGGTATCACTATGGCTACACCTTC
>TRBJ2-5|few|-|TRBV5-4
CASSLVSSRGTDQETQYF
TGTGCCAGCAGCTTGGTGTCGTCTCGGGGTACGGACCAAGAGACCCAGTACTTC
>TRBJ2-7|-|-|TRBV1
CTSRPGTDYYEQYF
TGCACCAGCAGACCCGGGACAGACTACTACGAGCAGTACTTC
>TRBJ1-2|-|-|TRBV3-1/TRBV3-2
CASSLGGTSGYTF
TGTGCCAGCAGTCTTGGAGGAACTTCGGGCTACACCTTC